The present TCR beta chain was sequenced within a study of blood T cell repertoires in COVID-19. Repertoires were generated with immunoSEQ multiplex PCR, while TCRdb's copy carries only in-frame clones and drops some. The sample lists approximately 250,000 clones, about 85% occurring once. Sequencing used peripheral blood. The clonotype was recovered from a woman aged 55 to 70 with active or convalescent COVID-19.

The CDR3 region has the DNA TGTGCCAGCAGCTCCGAGACAGGTACCTACAATGAGCAGTTCTTC. Translating it yields CASSSETGTYNEQFF. The chain is built from TRBV7-8 and TRBJ2-1, with D tentatively TRBD1 (6 bases). In germline, CDR1 is SGHVS, CDR2 FQNEAQ. V dropped 4 bases and J dropped 2 bases, with 12 bases sitting between them. The CDR3 is made up of 15 amino acids.